Each of the 28 T cell receptor beta chains below was sequenced from the same sample in a study of T cells in localized non-small cell lung cancer. Libraries were prepared by immunoSEQ multiplex PCR; TCRdb keeps only in-frame clonotypes and omits some of them. The sample lists approximately 21,000 clones; around 90% were seen once. Sequencing was performed on peripheral blood mononuclear cells, taken before any cancer treatment. The receptors were gathered from a male donor older than 55 with stage II lung adenocarcinoma.

The J gene is TRBJ2-7, the V gene TRBV19; the D gene could be TRBD1 or TRBD2 (5 bases each). The CDR3 has 14 residues. CDR1 is LNHDA, CDR2 SQIVND, per germline (reference sequence). Trimming stripped 7 bases from V and 6 bases from J, with 19 bases between. CDR3 in amino acids: CASTGVGVPGEQYF. The DNA of the CDR3 is TGTGCCAGTACTGGGGTGGGGGTTCCCGGCGAGCAGTACTTC.

The chain carries TRBV9 and TRBJ2-7, with a weak D call TRBD1 (5 bases). Germline CDR1 and CDR2: SGDLS and YYNGEE. The CDR3 spans 15 residues. The V gene lost 0 bases and the J gene lost 0 bases, with 10 bases spanning the gap. CDR3 nucleotide sequence: TGTGCCAGCAGCGTAGGTACAGGAAGCTCCTACGAGCAGTACTTC. The encoded protein is CASSVGTGSSYEQYF.

This chain connects TRBV19 to TRBJ1-2; 9 bases line up with TRBD1. Germline V gene lookup returns CDR1 LNHDA and CDR2 SQIVND (reference sequence). CDR3 length: 14 residues. Trimming at V came to 6 bases and at J to 5 bases, leaving 7 bases not matched to a gene. CDR3 amino acids: CASRPPGQGYGYTF. For the CDR3, the DNA is TGTGCCAGTAGACCGCCGGGACAGGGTTATGGCTACACCTTC. The entire variable domain, with the rest obtained from reference TRBV19 and TRBJ1-2, is as follows: DGGITQSPKYLFRKEGQNVTLSCEQNLNHDAMYWYRQDPGQGLRLIYYSQIVNDFQKGDIAEGYSVSREKKESFPLTVTSAQKNPTAFYLCASRPPGQGYGYTFGSGTRLTVV.

This clone was counted once. V usage is TRBV6-6 and J usage is TRBJ2-3; D perhaps matches TRBD2 (5 bases). Trimming took off 2 bases at V and 3 bases at J, with 15 bases between the two ends. The germline V gene has CDR1 MNHNY and CDR2 SVGAGI (reference sequence). The CDR3 totals 16 residues. The CDR3 DNA reads TGTGCCAGCAGTTACCCTTGGGGTGGGAGAACAGATACGCAGTATTTT. Translation gives CASSYPWGGRTDTQYF.

A word on this clone: Because it lacks the conserved phenylalanine or tryptophan at the end, this CDR3 is likely a read error. The DNA is omitted, as the CDR3 cannot be located on it reliably, and the CDR3 follows TCRdb's listing. The chain recombines TRBV10-2 with TRBJ2-4; the table names TRBD2, a call not compared with the DNA. Ends included, the CDR3 has 19 residues. Germline V lookup: CDR1 WSHSY, CDR2 SAAADI. CDR3 sequence: CASSDGGWGLPGGGPSSGL.

V is TRBV29-1 and J is TRBJ2-1; D is undetermined. Trimming shortened V by 0 bases and J by 2 bases, and 14 bases separated the two germline ends. CDR1 and CDR2 (germline): SQVTM, ANQGSEA. The CDR3 loop spans 16 amino acids. DNA for the CDR3: TGCAGCGTTGAAGACCAATCCCAAATCCCCTACAATGAGCAGTTCTTC. It translates to CSVEDQSQIPYNEQFF.

V and J are TRBV10-3 and TRBJ1-2, with 7 bases lining up with TRBD1. Trimming removed 2 bases from V and 5 bases from J; junction bases left unmatched: 11. The germline CDR1 and CDR2 sequences are ENHRY and SYGVKD. The CDR3 has 16 amino acids. This chain's CDR3 is CAISEGRGGLAYGYTF. As DNA, the CDR3 is TGTGCCATCAGTGAGGGCAGGGGGGGACTAGCATATGGCTACACCTTC.

This chain links TRBV7-9 with TRBJ2-3, with D possibly TRBD2 on 5 matching bases. The CDR3 sequence is 13 residues long. Germline values: CDR1 SEHNR, CDR2 FQNEAQ (reference sequence). Trimming removed 5 bases from V and 4 bases from J, with 10 bases in between. The CDR3 DNA reads as TGTGCCAGCAGCCCCCGGGGTCCAGATACGCAGTATTTT. It specifies CASSPRGPDTQYF.

The chain couples TRBV18 to TRBJ2-2; TRBD2 matches at 8 bases. From germline, CDR1 is KGHSH and CDR2 LQKENI. V was pared by 3 bases and J by 4 bases, with 10 bases of the junction left unmatched. This CDR3 has 17 amino acids. As DNA, the CDR3 is TGTGCCAGCTCACCTACGACCGGGACTAGGTTCACCGGGGAGCTGTTTTTT. The encoded protein is CASSPTTGTRFTGELFF. Full variable domain (rest looked up from reference TRBV18 and TRBJ2-2): NAGVMQNPRHLVRRRGQEARLRCSPMKGHSHVYWYRQLPEEGLKFMVYLQKENIIDESGMPKERFSAEFPKEGPSILRIQQVVRGDSAAYFCASSPTTGTRFTGELFFGEGSRLTVL.

The V call is TRBV18, the J call TRBJ2-1; 7 positions match TRBD2. The CDR3 consists of 14 residues. Looked up from germline, CDR1 is KGHSH and CDR2 is LQKENI. The ends lost 6 bases at V and 5 bases at J; junction bases unmatched: 7. The CDR3 coding sequence is TGTGCCAGCTCCCCCCTGCGGGGGAACAATGAGCAGTTCTTC. Its protein product is CASSPLRGNNEQFF.

The chain is built from TRBV28 and TRBJ2-5; D gene ambiguous. The CDR3 totals 15 residues. Trimming cost V 2 bases and J 5 bases, with 15 bases left between them. Per the germline V gene, CDR1 is MDHEN and CDR2 is SYDVKM. CDR3 region: CASSLITPIGETQYF. The DNA for the CDR3 is TGTGCCAGCAGTTTAATTACCCCGATAGGGGAGACCCAGTACTTC.

The chain has TRBV7-8 and TRBJ1-5; possibly TRBD1 for D (5 bases). CDR3 length: 16 amino acids. CDR1 and CDR2 (germline): SGHVS, FQNEAQ. V was trimmed by 5 bases and J by 0 bases, leaving 14 bases between them. The DNA of the CDR3 is TGTGCCAGCAGCCAGGGAACCGGGCATAGCAATCAGCCCCAGCATTTT. It specifies CASSQGTGHSNQPQHF.

J is TRBJ2-3 and V is TRBV28; a possible D gene is TRBD1 (5 bases). Germline values: CDR1 MDHEN, CDR2 SYDVKM. This CDR3 is built from 14 residues. Trimming took off 4 bases at V and 3 bases at J, with 11 bases between the two ends. The CDR3 nucleotides are TGTGCCAGCAGTTCCAGGGCCTTAACAGATACGCAGTATTTT. It specifies CASSSRALTDTQYF.

The chain carries TRBV15 and TRBJ1-2; D perhaps matches TRBD1 (5 bases). The CDR3 has 14 amino acids. V lost 0 bases to trimming and J lost 3 bases, with 8 bases between them. CDR1 LNHNV and CDR2 YYDKDF come from the germline V gene (reference sequence). This CDR3 reads CATSRERGHYGYTF. The CDR3 DNA sequence: TGTGCCACCAGCAGAGAGCGGGGACACTATGGCTACACCTTC.

This chain connects TRBV10-3 to TRBJ1-3; 7 nucleotides line up with TRBD1. CDR3 length equals 15 residues. The V gene end was trimmed by 8 bases and the J gene end by 0 bases; junction bases not matched to a gene: 7. Germline-derived CDR1 and CDR2 are ENHRY and SYGVKD. CDR3 region: CAIAWDSHSGNTIYF. The CDR3 DNA is TGTGCCATCGCCTGGGACAGCCACTCTGGAAACACCATATATTTT.

The chain links TRBV5-4 to TRBJ2-3; TRBD1 matches at 7 bases. The CDR3 length is 14 residues. The ends lost 2 bases at V and 4 bases at J; junction bases unmatched: 4. Germline V gives CDR1 SGHNT, CDR2 YYREEE (reference sequence). CDR3 in amino acids: CASSFGQGADTQYF. For the CDR3, the DNA is TGTGCCAGCAGCTTTGGCCAGGGGGCAGATACGCAGTATTTT.

The gene calls are TRBV6-6 and TRBJ2-7; 7 bases fit TRBD1. The CDR3 consists of 13 residues. J was trimmed by 11 bases and V by 0 bases; bases with no gene match: 7. Germline CDR1 is MNHNY and CDR2 is SVGAGI (reference sequence). DNA for the CDR3: TGTGCCAGCAGTTACTCGATAGGGACAGTGGAGTACTTC. Its protein product is CASSYSIGTVEYF.

This chain uses TRBV7-2 with TRBJ2-7, with D possibly matching TRBD2 (6 bases). V was pared by 2 bases and J by 3 bases, with 11 bases between. Germline V gene sequence: CDR1 SGHTA, CDR2 FQGNSA. CDR3 length equals 14 residues. The CDR3 spells CASSLLGTVYEQYF. CDR3 in DNA: TGTGCCAGCAGCTTATTGGGGACTGTCTACGAGCAGTACTTC.

The V and J genes are TRBV5-1 and TRBJ2-7; no firm D call. The germline V gene encodes CDR1 SGHRS and CDR2 YFSETQ. With 0 bases removed from V and 6 bases from J, the gap between germline ends came to 10 bases. The CDR3 totals 13 residues. CDR3 region: CASSLVGWSEQYF. The CDR3 DNA is TGCGCCAGCAGCTTGGTGGGGTGGAGCGAGCAGTACTTC.

This clone is judged medium-sized. The chain carries TRBV7-2 and TRBJ1-2; unclear D gene. The CDR3 spans 14 residues. Trimming cost V 1 base and J 5 bases, with 11 bases left between them. The germline V gene encodes CDR1 SGHTA and CDR2 FQGNSA. CDR3 protein: CASSLVSPVYGYTF. The CDR3 bases are TGTGCCAGCAGCTTAGTATCCCCAGTGTATGGCTACACCTTC.

V and J are TRBV15 and TRBJ2-5, with a possible D match to TRBD2 (6 bases). Germline V lookup: CDR1 LNHNV, CDR2 YYDKDF (reference sequence). V lost 8 bases to trimming and J lost 1 base, with 11 bases between them. This CDR3 region has 13 residues. This CDR3 reads CATGRRFQETQYF. The CDR3 nucleotides are TGTGCCACCGGGAGGAGGTTCCAAGAGACCCAGTACTTC.

In its sample, this clone was seen a few times. The chain joins TRBV28 to TRBJ2-4; no reliable D call. Trimming pared 2 bases from V and 7 bases from J, leaving 15 bases between. Germline V gene lookup returns CDR1 MDHEN and CDR2 SYDVKM. This CDR3 contains 15 residues. The CDR3 sequence is CASSLELASTNIQYF. In nucleotides, the CDR3 is TGTGCCAGCAGTTTAGAGTTGGCGAGTACGAACATTCAGTACTTC.

The J gene is TRBJ2-7, the V gene TRBV5-5; a weak D match, TRBD1 (7 bases). Germline V lookup: CDR1 SGHKS, CDR2 YYEKEE (reference sequence). The CDR3 runs to 16 residues. Trimming left V 3 bases short and J 1 base short, with 17 bases between. CDR3 residues: CASSSPPQGGSYEQYF. CDR3 coding DNA: TGTGCCAGCAGCTCCCCGCCCCAGGGGGGATCCTACGAGCAGTACTTC.

The CDR3 DNA reads as TGTGCCAGCAGTTTAGGAGCGCGTTTCACAGATACGCAGTATTTT. It encodes CASSLGARFTDTQYF. The chain carries TRBV28 and TRBJ2-3; D gene ambiguous. V lost 2 bases and J lost 2, with 11 bases in between. This CDR3 has 15 residues. Germline V lookup: CDR1 MDHEN, CDR2 SYDVKM.

This clone was counted only a few times. The chain employs TRBV7-9 and TRBJ2-7, with TRBD2 matching over 14 bases. Germline V gene lookup returns CDR1 SEHNR and CDR2 FQNEAQ (reference sequence). The CDR3 consists of 17 residues. V was pared by 5 bases and J by 6 bases, with 12 bases of the junction left unmatched. CDR3 amino acids: CASSPKSGLAGVREQYF. DNA for the CDR3: TGTGCCAGCAGCCCCAAGTCGGGACTAGCGGGAGTCCGCGAGCAGTACTTC.

V and J are TRBV9 and TRBJ2-7; 9 nucleotides line up with TRBD1. Germline lookup yields CDR1 SGDLS and CDR2 YYNGEE. Losses at the gene ends were 3 bases for V and 6 bases for J; bases not matched to a gene: 7. The CDR3 totals 14 residues. The DNA for the CDR3 is TGTGCCAGCAGCGCACCGGGACAGGGCGCCGAGCAGTACTTC. Amino acid sequence: CASSAPGQGAEQYF.

This clone showed up just a few times. The chain is built from TRBV20-1 and TRBJ1-5; D perhaps matches TRBD1 (5 bases). CDR1 and CDR2 from the germline V gene are DFQATT and SNEGSKA (reference sequence). The CDR3 is made up of 11 amino acids. The V end was cut by 1 base, the J end by 9 bases, with 7 bases between. CDR3 amino acids: CSARVQGPQHF. The CDR3 bases are TGCAGTGCTAGAGTGCAGGGGCCCCAGCATTTT.

This chain uses TRBV11-3 with TRBJ2-7; D is uncertain. Germline V gene lookup returns CDR1 SGHNT and CDR2 YENEEA. The length of the CDR3 is 15 residues. V was clipped by 5 bases and J by 3 bases, with 17 bases between them. The CDR3 loop is CASSPPRLLLYEQYF. The CDR3 coding sequence is TGTGCCAGCAGCCCGCCTCGCCTGCTCCTCTACGAGCAGTACTTC.